The present entry profiles one T cell receptor beta chain with its context. This clone occurred a few times. The antigen this receptor binds is unknown. Per-base qualities were not stored, and no clone one base away is much larger. The trim is 7 bases for V and 5 bases for J, with a gap of 12 bases between the germline ends. CDR1 and CDR2 are drawn from the germline V gene (reference sequence): LNHDA, SQIVND. The CDR3 has 13 amino acids, counting the end cysteine and phenylalanine. The kept DNA is CDR3 alone, 39 bases in frame from the first base. These data are taken from a study of cytomegalovirus exposure and HLA in healthy donors (dated by TCRdb to about 2017). Describing the broader study: An earlier analysis of around 600 of the donors reported roughly 300 Gb of sequence data and some 120 million unique TCR beta sequences from approximately 180 million T cells. Approximately 310 gigabases of sequencing data and 80 million or so unique TCR sequences were included in an early release covering around 600 HLA-typed donors. Of the roughly 410 genotyped donors, roughly 76% were placed in the genetic ancestry cluster associated with self-reported Caucasian donors. The study was designed to test whether signatures of past pathogen exposure could be identified by cataloging public T cell receptors. The T cell repertoires of several hundred subjects were profiled by immunosequencing and related to cytomegalovirus serostatus. In addition to the first cohort of hundreds of subjects, a separate validation cohort of approximately 130 different subjects was used. To predict cytomegalovirus infection status, the study combined high-throughput TCR immunosequencing, statistical association of individual TCRs with disease status, and machine learning. To study patterns of TCR occurrence, a later analysis re-analyzed previously published TCR beta repertoires from 666 donors and added high-resolution HLA genotyping. The later analysis used no new phenotypic data to find candidate immune exposures, relying instead on TCR beta sequences and their occurrence across donors. An earlier analysis of approximately 500 of the donors applied high-throughput TCR beta sequencing to assess whether each TCR beta V gene segment acted as functional or pseudogenic. Donor age, sex, ethnicity and CMV serostatus were collected together with the repertoire data. In a later genetic analysis, genome-wide SNP genotypes for about 55% of the roughly 700 donors were used, and that subset was treated as a discovery cohort. All discovery cohort repertoires had been generated using a single sequencing platform. HLA typing covered class I and class II loci at four-digit resolution. The number of typed donors differed by locus: 629-630 for A, B, C, DRB1 and DQB1; 500 to 550 for DQA1; approximately 600 for DPA1; and roughly 490 for DPB1. Because of strong linkage in the cohort, five DR-DQ haplotypes were treated as single units for association and clustering. Among some 400 genotyped donors of the cohort, an average of approximately 240,000 unique TCR beta nucleotide sequences was sequenced per donor, of which approximately 19% were non-productive. What the authors observed across the whole study: For the cohort, immune exposure information was limited to CMV serostatus. A cluster of highly shared sequence variants was judged likely to represent a technical artifact of the sequencing pipeline. The cohort was sequenced for TCR beta chains only, and without alpha or paired-chain data the features that could be detected were limited. Most CMV-associated TCR beta chains appeared to be HLA-restricted in a later analysis, and the HLA associations seemed to be driven largely by CMV exposure. The presence/absence analyses assumed that sequencing depth was roughly uniform across donors, and that assumption may not be true. In a later analysis, the rate of TCR association differed among HLA loci, with DRB1 alleles having the most associated TCRs and HLA-C alleles having the fewest. Most TCR sequences were seen in very few donors, while some public TCRs were found in many individuals. Assigning TCR associations to individual alleles was difficult when HLA alleles, especially DR and DQ, strongly co-occurred. The authors suggested that the approach could potentially be extended to other disease states and immunological phenotypes. Because HLA typing was unavailable for some donors at each locus, only the typed subset was used in association tests. At a false discovery rate of 0.05, a later analysis linked under 20,000 TCR beta sequences to specific HLA alleles. Several of the top co-occurrence clusters appeared to be linked to parvovirus B19, influenza, CMV and Epstein-Barr virus, according to a later analysis. In an earlier analysis of around 600 of the donors, most TCR beta V segments were observed in productive rearrangements about 90% or about 30% of the time, broadly matching IMGT annotations. A later genetic analysis associated a missense DCLRE1C variant with V-gene and J-gene trimming of TCR beta chains, and an independent cohort replicated the association. A later genetic analysis reported fewer N-insertions in productive TCRs among donors in an Asian-associated ancestry cluster than the roughly 720-donor mean. The earlier analysis of some 560 of the donors excluded some 15 rarely observed V segments, including chromosome 9 orphons, because counts were too low. Some IMGT-functional V segments, including TRBV6-2 and TRBV6-3, could not be distinguished by the 87-base-pair reads and were therefore excluded. A later analysis found that HLA-associated TCR beta chains were more clonally expanded and had lower generation probabilities than equally common non-associated chains. A few of the identified cytomegalovirus-associated TCR beta chains were confirmed in vitro to be specific for cytomegalovirus antigens. A further reported finding was that TCR beta sequences accurately predicted the HLA-A and HLA-B alleles for most subjects in the first cohort. In both the original and validation cohorts, the classifier was reported to diagnose cytomegalovirus status with high specificity and sensitivity. Linkage disequilibrium might explain the correlated functional status among segregating V segments, but an unknown experimental factor could not be ruled out. The study listed approximately 160 TCR beta chains as associated with cytomegalovirus.

The cohort was made up of under 800 healthy bone marrow donors. At the time of sampling, every cohort member was nominally healthy, though immune exposures that went unrecorded were likely present. The donor tested CMV seronegative and was one of the 352 seronegative cohort members. Each donor provided a peripheral blood sample, and peripheral blood mononuclear cells were used for TCR beta sequencing. The Qiagen DNeasy Blood Extraction Kit was used to extract genomic DNA from the blood cell samples. Library preparation used the immunoSEQ multiplex PCR assay. A mixture of 60 forward primers for TCR Vbeta segments and 13 reverse primers for TCR Jbeta segments was used in the multiplex PCR. A multiplex PCR assay on genomic DNA amplified the CDR3 region of rearranged TCR beta genes. On the Illumina HiSeq System, the amplified TCR beta libraries were sequenced as 87-base-pair reads. In the paper's pipeline: In a later analysis, some 80 million unique TCR beta chains were counted across the approximately 640 repertoires, and around 10 million of these chains were shared by at least two donors. Raw reads were error-corrected and collapsed into unique sequences by a nearest-neighbor algorithm in which closely related sequences were merged to remove PCR and sequencing errors. CDR3 sequences were aligned to IMGT reference sequences to assign V, D and J gene segments. For a sequence to be retained, a match of at least six nucleotides was required to both a V gene segment and a J gene segment. Rearrangements were called productive when the CDR3 lacked stop codons and stayed in frame with V and J; all others were non-productive. Following IMGT convention, CDR3 was defined as the stretch from the second conserved V-encoded cysteine up to the conserved J-encoded phenylalanine. The earlier analysis of roughly 590 of the donors excluded sequences that lacked an unambiguous match to a single V gene segment. An earlier analysis of 587 of the donors called V segments functional above 56.7% productive rearrangements and segregating when the between-donor standard deviation exceeded 5%. A statistical classification framework was developed to diagnose cytomegalovirus status using the catalog of TCR beta chain sequences. V and J gene assignment, in a later analysis, came from comparing TCR nucleotide sequences with IMGT/GENE-DB human TR gene sequences. Using the TCRdist pipeline, a later analysis assigned CDR3 sequences along with most-parsimonious VDJ recombination scenarios. In a later analysis, each TCR beta chain was defined by its CDR3 amino acid sequence together with its V-gene family, and reads without a unique V-gene family were excluded. To address suspected cross-contamination and a sequencing artifact, a later analysis removed roughly 580 highly shared, low-generation-probability nucleotide sequences. In a later analysis, a clonal expansion index for each public chain was calculated from normalized within-repertoire ranks of inferred template counts. Generation probabilities in a later analysis came from a VDJ recombination model fitted to out-of-frame rearrangements, and those results were checked against IGoR. In a later analysis, hypergeometric tests were used to score TCR-TCR, TCR-HLA and TCR-CMV co-occurrence, with a repertoire-size bias correction applied to TCR pairs. To estimate false discovery rates, a later analysis permuted the HLA or CMV assignments 20 times. A later analysis grouped co-occurring TCRs with DBSCAN, adding TCRdist sequence similarity when clustering within HLA-allele-positive subsets. Co-occurrence clustering excluded repertoires with fewer than 30,000 or more than 120,000 public chains, plus five with anomalous nucleotide sharing. This is the immuneACCESS table as TCRdb keeps it, with only in-frame sequences that have V and J called. A part of the clones is gone; compared with another copy, unresolved V genes explain less than half, and the rest is unexplained. Clonal size and the V and J genes are those of that table, whereas D and trimming came from the DNA. Within this sample are about 140,000 clones, with about four fifths of them counted one time only. Jointly, the top ten make up around 4.1% of the sample.

This TCR was sampled from a man between 40 and 49 years old in good health and CMV-seronegative. The chain couples TRBV19 to TRBJ1-5; the D segment could be TRBD1, given 5 matching bases. The sample was PBMCs. DNA sequence: TGTGCCAGTACCATGGGGGGGTATCAGCCCCAGCATTTT. This yields the protein CASTMGGYQPQHF.